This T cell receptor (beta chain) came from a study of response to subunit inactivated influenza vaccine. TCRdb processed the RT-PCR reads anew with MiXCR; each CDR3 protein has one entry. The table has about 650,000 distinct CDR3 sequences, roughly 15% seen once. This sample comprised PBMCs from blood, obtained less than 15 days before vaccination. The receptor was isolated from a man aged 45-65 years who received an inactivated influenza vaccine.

CDR3 in DNA: TGTGCCAGCAGCGACCAGCCGGGACAGGGTTACGAGCAGTACTTC. It codes for CASSDQPGQGYEQYF. The gene calls are TRBV9 and TRBJ2-7; 9 bases match TRBD1. The junction had 8 bases not matched to a gene; V was cut back by 3 bases and J by 4 bases. Germline V gives CDR1 SGDLS, CDR2 YYNGEE. The CDR3 contains 15 residues.